This T cell receptor (beta chain) was found in a study of cytomegalovirus exposure and HLA in healthy donors. Looking at the study overall: Earlier, some 200 million T cells were analyzed, and approximately 110 million unique TCR beta sequences were found among them. Study outcomes and limitations: Among CMV-associated TCR beta chains, most appeared HLA-restricted in a later analysis.

Unmatched junction bases numbered 4, after V lost 0 bases and J lost 2 bases. Germline CDR1 and CDR2: MGHRA and YSYEKL. The CDR3 contains 16 residues. It was with 60 Vbeta and 13 Jbeta primers that the PCR ran. Repertoires were generated with immunoSEQ multiplex PCR, while TCRdb's copy carries only in-frame clones and drops some. Of 80,000 to 100,000 clones detected, 81% appear once; the ten largest clones hold about 4.9%. This clone was seen once. Antigen unknown. The chain joins TRBV4-1 to TRBJ2-1; 7 bases map to TRBD1. The TCR was taken from a man aged 35-49 years in good health and CMV-seropositive. Input material: PBMCs. CDR3 sequence: CASSQEGTVAYNEQFF. The CDR3 region has the DNA TGCGCCAGCAGCCAAGAGGGGACAGTAGCCTACAATGAGCAGTTCTTC.